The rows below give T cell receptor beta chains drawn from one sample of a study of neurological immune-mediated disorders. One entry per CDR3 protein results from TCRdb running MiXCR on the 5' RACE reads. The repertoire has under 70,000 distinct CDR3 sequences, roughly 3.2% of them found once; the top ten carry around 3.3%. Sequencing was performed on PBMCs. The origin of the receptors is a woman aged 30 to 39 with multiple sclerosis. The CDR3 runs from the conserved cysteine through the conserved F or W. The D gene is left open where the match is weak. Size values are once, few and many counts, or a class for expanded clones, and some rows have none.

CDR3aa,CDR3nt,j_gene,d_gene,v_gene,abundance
CASRTGGVNEQFF,TGTGCCAGCAGGACAGGGGGGGTCAATGAGCAGTTCTTC,TRBJ2-1,TRBD1,TRBV12-3/TRBV12-4,many
CASSRQGDYEQYF,TGCGCCAGCAGCCGCCAAGGGGACTACGAGCAGTACTTC,TRBJ2-7,.,TRBV5-1,many
CASSLAGTGVQPQHF,TGTGCCAGCAGCTTAGCTGGGACAGGGGTTCAGCCCCAGCATTTT,TRBJ1-5,TRBD1,TRBV7-2,many
CASSDPGSPLNF,TGTGCCAGCAGTGATCCCGGTTCACCCCTCAACTTT,TRBJ1-6,.,TRBV25-1,many
CASWAGLAGVEEQFF,TGCGCCAGCTGGGCGGGACTAGCGGGAGTGGAGGAGCAGTTCTTC,TRBJ2-1,TRBD2,TRBV5-1,few
CASSLVGRNEQFF,TGCGCCAGCAGCTTGGTGGGGAGGAATGAGCAGTTCTTC,TRBJ2-1,.,TRBV5-1,many
CASSFRGGTGNTIYF,TGTGCCAGCAGTTTCAGGGGGGGTACTGGAAACACCATATATTTT,TRBJ1-3,TRBD1,TRBV27,many
CAISVVPTGLGYGYTF,TGTGCCATCAGTGTGGTACCGACAGGTCTAGGGTATGGCTACACCTTC,TRBJ1-2,.,TRBV10-3,many
CASSWVPDLGSNQPQHF,TGTGCCAGCAGTTGGGTCCCCGACTTGGGGAGCAATCAGCCCCAGCATTTT,TRBJ1-5,.,TRBV6-2/TRBV6-3,many
CASSVGQGQNSPLHF,TGTGCCAGCAGCGTAGGACAGGGGCAGAATTCACCCCTCCACTTT,TRBJ1-6,TRBD1,TRBV9,many
CASSQGSGGFYNEQFF,TGCGCCAGCAGCCAAGGTAGCGGGGGATTCTACAATGAGCAGTTCTTC,TRBJ2-1,TRBD2,TRBV4-1,medium-sized
CSARIAGTLDEQFF,TGCAGTGCTAGAATTGCGGGGACGTTGGATGAGCAGTTCTTC,TRBJ2-1,.,TRBV20-1,many
CASPRGAAKLTDTQYF,TGTGCCAGCCCCCGGGGGGCGGCGAAACTCACAGATACGCAGTATTTT,TRBJ2-3,.,TRBV6-9,many
CASSLAQRAGTQYF,TGTGCCAGCAGCTTAGCTCAGCGGGCAGGGACCCAGTACTTC,TRBJ2-5,.,TRBV7-2,many
CASSPLDREYEQYF,TGTGCCAGCAGTCCCCTCGACAGGGAATACGAGCAGTACTTC,TRBJ2-7,TRBD1,TRBV12-3/TRBV12-4,many
CASSQDRGQRGETQYF,TGCGCCAGCAGCCAAGATCGGGGTCAAAGAGGCGAGACCCAGTACTTC,TRBJ2-5,.,TRBV4-1,many
CANSRPRTGQIGYEQFF,TGTGCCAACAGCCGACCCCGGACAGGGCAAATTGGGTATGAGCAGTTCTTC,TRBJ2-1,TRBD1,TRBV3-1,.
CSARDRGRTDTQYF,TGCAGTGCTAGGGACAGGGGGCGCACCGATACGCAGTATTTT,TRBJ2-3,TRBD1,TRBV20-1,many
CASSFDRVPANEQFF,TGTGCCAGCAGCTTCGACAGGGTTCCCGCCAATGAGCAGTTCTTC,TRBJ2-1,TRBD1,TRBV7-2,many
CASTTTGASNYGYTF,TGTGCCAGCACCACAACCGGGGCTTCTAACTATGGCTACACCTTC,TRBJ1-2,.,TRBV6-2/TRBV6-3,few
CASSSTDASSGLSTDTQYF,TGTGCCAGCAGCTCGACCGACGCAAGTAGCGGACTTAGCACAGATACGCAGTATTTT,TRBJ2-3,.,TRBV7-9,.
CASSGTGTNTGELFF,TGTGCCAGCAGCGGGACAGGGACCAACACCGGGGAGCTGTTTTTT,TRBJ2-2,TRBD1,TRBV5-6,many
CASSPAPGPPITDTQYF,TGTGCCAGCTCACCTGCGCCGGGGCCCCCGATCACAGATACGCAGTATTTT,TRBJ2-3,.,TRBV18,few
CAISVGTGTPRLGEQYF,TGTGCCATCAGTGTGGGGACAGGTACACCTCGCTTAGGGGAGCAGTACTTC,TRBJ2-7,TRBD1,TRBV10-3,many
CASSLGDYTGELFF,TGCGCCAGCAGCTTAGGTGATTACACCGGGGAGCTGTTTTTT,TRBJ2-2,.,TRBV5-1,many
CASSRMVIQETQYF,TGTGCCAGCAGCCGAATGGTGATCCAAGAGACCCAGTACTTC,TRBJ2-5,.,TRBV7-2,many
CASSQWTSDDTQYF,TGTGCCAGCAGCCAATGGACTAGCGATGATACGCAGTATTTT,TRBJ2-3,TRBD2,TRBV4-2,many
CASSGGANTQYF,TGTGCCAGCAGCGGGGGGGCAAATACGCAGTATTTT,TRBJ2-3,TRBD2,TRBV12-3/TRBV12-4,many
CSARVTGGTDTQYF,TGCAGTGCTAGAGTGACAGGGGGCACAGATACGCAGTATTTT,TRBJ2-3,TRBD1,TRBV20-1,many
CSAVDRLNSNQPQHF,TGCAGTGCCGTAGACAGATTGAATAGCAATCAGCCCCAGCATTTT,TRBJ1-5,.,TRBV20-1,many
CASSPPTGGYQETQYF,TGTGCCAGCTCACCACCGACGGGGGGGTACCAAGAGACCCAGTACTTC,TRBJ2-5,TRBD2,TRBV18,few
CAISRDREGEQYF,TGTGCCATCAGCCGGGACAGAGAAGGCGAGCAGTACTTC,TRBJ2-7,TRBD1,TRBV10-3,many
CASGTYPFF,TGTGCCAGCGGTACATACCCCTTCTTC,TRBJ1-2,.,TRBV12-3/TRBV12-4,many
CASSLGQGKANVLTF,TGTGCCAGCAGCTTGGGTCAGGGTAAGGCCAACGTCCTGACTTTC,TRBJ2-6,.,TRBV5-5,many
CASSLGLEQYF,TGCGCCAGCAGCTTGGGGCTCGAGCAGTACTTC,TRBJ2-7,.,TRBV5-1,many
CASSLDRGASYGYTF,TGTGCCAGCAGCCTAGATAGGGGGGCGTCCTATGGCTACACCTTC,TRBJ1-2,.,TRBV7-2,many
CSARDRANVNEKLFF,TGCAGTGCTAGAGATCGGGCGAATGTTAATGAAAAACTGTTTTTT,TRBJ1-4,.,TRBV20-1,many
CASSGQTSGRTDTQYF,TGCGCCAGCAGCGGACAGACTAGCGGGAGGACAGATACGCAGTATTTT,TRBJ2-3,TRBD2,TRBV5-1,many
CASSPPDYSKGEQFF,TGTGCCAGCTCGCCCCCGGACTATTCGAAGGGGGAGCAGTTCTTC,TRBJ2-1,.,TRBV11-1,many
CAVEGKLGTQYF,TGTGCCGTAGAGGGAAAGTTGGGGACCCAGTACTTC,TRBJ2-5,.,TRBV11-2,many
CASSDGTGGGNEQYF,TGCGCCAGCAGCGATGGGACAGGGGGCGGCAACGAGCAGTACTTC,TRBJ2-7,TRBD1,TRBV5-1,many
CASSPPPYNEQFF,TGTGCCAGCAGCCCCCCCCCTTACAATGAGCAGTTCTTC,TRBJ2-1,.,TRBV11-2,many
CASSFLAGGLPNEQFF,TGCGCCAGCAGCTTTCTAGCGGGGGGTCTTCCCAATGAGCAGTTCTTC,TRBJ2-1,TRBD2,TRBV5-1,many
CASTLGPTGANVLTF,TGTGCCAGCACCCTAGGGCCTACTGGGGCCAACGTCCTGACTTTC,TRBJ2-6,.,TRBV5-6,many
CASSARQDYGYTF,TGTGCCAGCAGCGCTCGACAAGACTATGGCTACACCTTC,TRBJ1-2,.,TRBV9,medium-sized
CASTWDNRSPLHF,TGTGCCAGCACCTGGGACAATCGTTCACCCCTCCACTTT,TRBJ1-6,.,TRBV12-3/TRBV12-4,many
CASSLDSGRNEQYF,TGTGCCAGCAGCTTAGACTCCGGGCGCAACGAGCAGTACTTC,TRBJ2-7,.,TRBV7-2,few
CASSLGIWETQYF,TGTGCCAGCAGCTTAGGCATCTGGGAGACCCAGTACTTC,TRBJ2-5,.,TRBV7-2,many
CASSQRTLGLAGEEQYF,TGCGCCAGCAGCCAAAGGACGTTGGGACTAGCGGGAGAAGAGCAGTACTTC,TRBJ2-7,TRBD2,TRBV4-1,.